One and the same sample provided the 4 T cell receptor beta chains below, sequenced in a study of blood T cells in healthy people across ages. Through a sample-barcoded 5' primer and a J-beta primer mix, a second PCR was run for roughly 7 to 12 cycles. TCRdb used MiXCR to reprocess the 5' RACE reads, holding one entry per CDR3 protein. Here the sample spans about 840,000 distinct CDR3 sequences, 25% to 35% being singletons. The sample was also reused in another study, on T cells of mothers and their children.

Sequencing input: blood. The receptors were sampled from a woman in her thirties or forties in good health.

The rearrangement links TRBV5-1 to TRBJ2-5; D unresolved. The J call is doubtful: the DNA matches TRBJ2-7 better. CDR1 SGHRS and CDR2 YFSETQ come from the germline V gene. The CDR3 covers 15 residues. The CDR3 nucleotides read TGCGCCAGCAGCTTGGTCGACACCTTGACCCTCGAGCAGTACTTC. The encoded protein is CASSLVDTLTLEQYF.

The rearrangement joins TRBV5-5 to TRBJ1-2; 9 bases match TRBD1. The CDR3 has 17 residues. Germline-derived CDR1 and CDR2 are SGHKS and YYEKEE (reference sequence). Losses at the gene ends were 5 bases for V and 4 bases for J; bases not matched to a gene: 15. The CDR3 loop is CASSVPDRGLLGYGYTF. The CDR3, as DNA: TGTGCCAGCAGTGTTCCGGACAGGGGATTACTCGGCTATGGCTACACCTTC. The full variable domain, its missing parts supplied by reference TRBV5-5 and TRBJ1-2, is DAGVTQSPTHLIKTRGQQVTLRCSPISGHKSVSWYQQVLGQGPQFIFQYYEKEERGRGNFPDRFSARQFPNYSSELNVNALLLGDSALYLCASSVPDRGLLGYGYTFGSGTRLTVV.

CDR3 coding DNA: TGTGCCAGCAGCTTAGGGGTTTCGGGCAGTTACTACAATGAGCAGTTCTTC. It encodes CASSLGVSGSYYNEQFF. The chain couples TRBV7-9 to TRBJ2-1; D ambiguous. Germline V CDR1 and CDR2: SEHNR, FQNEAQ (reference sequence). The CDR3 is 17 amino acids. The V end was cut by 1 base, the J end by 3 bases, with 16 bases between. The full variable domain, completed using reference TRBV7-9 and TRBJ2-1, is DTGVSQNPRHKITKRGQNVTFRCDPISEHNRLYWYRQTLGQGPEFLTYFQNEAQLEKSRLLSDRFSAERPKGSFSTLEIQRTEQGDSAMYLCASSLGVSGSYYNEQFFGPGTRLTVL.

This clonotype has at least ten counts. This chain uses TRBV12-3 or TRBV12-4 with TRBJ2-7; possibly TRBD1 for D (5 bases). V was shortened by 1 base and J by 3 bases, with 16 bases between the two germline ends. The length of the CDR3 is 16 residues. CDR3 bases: TGTGCCAGCAGTTTAGGTTCAGGGTTGGCGAACTACGAGCAGTACTTC. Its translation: CASSLGSGLANYEQYF.